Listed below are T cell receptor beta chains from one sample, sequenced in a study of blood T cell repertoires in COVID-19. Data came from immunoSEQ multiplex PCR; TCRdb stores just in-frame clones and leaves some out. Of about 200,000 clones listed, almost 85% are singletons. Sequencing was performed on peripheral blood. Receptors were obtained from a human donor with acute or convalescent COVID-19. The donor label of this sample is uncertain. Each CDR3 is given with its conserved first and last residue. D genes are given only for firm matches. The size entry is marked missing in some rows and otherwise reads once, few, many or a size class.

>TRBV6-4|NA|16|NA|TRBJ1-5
TGTGCCAGCAGTTTGGTGGCAGGGGAGAGCAATCAGCCCCAGCATTTT
CASSLVAGESNQPQHF
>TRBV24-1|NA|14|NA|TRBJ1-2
TGTGCCACCAGTGATTTCGGCAGGAACTATGGCTACACCTTC
CATSDFGRNYGYTF
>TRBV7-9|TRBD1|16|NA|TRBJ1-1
TGTGCCAGCAGCCAACCTACAGGGGGCGGGTTCGCTGAAGCTTTCTTT
CASSQPTGGGFAEAFF
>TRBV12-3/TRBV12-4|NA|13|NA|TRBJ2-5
TGTGCCAGCAGTTTCGGAACAGAAGAGACCCAGTACTTC
CASSFGTEETQYF
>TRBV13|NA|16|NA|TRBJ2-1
TGTGCCAGCAGCTTCAGCCCGGGCGAAGGGGACAATGAGCAGTTCTTC
CASSFSPGEGDNEQFF
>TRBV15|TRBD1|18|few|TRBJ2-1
TGTGCCACCAGCAGAGATCGAGCGGGGACAGGGACTTACAATGAGCAGTTCTTC
CATSRDRAGTGTYNEQFF
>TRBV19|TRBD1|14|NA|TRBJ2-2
TGTGCCAGTAGTATGAAGGACAGGACCGGGGAGCTGTTTTTT
CASSMKDRTGELFF
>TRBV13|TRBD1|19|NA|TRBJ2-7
TGTGCCAGCAGCCGCTCGGACAGGGGAAGGGACTTCTCGGGCTACGAGCAGTACTTC
CASSRSDRGRDFSGYEQYF
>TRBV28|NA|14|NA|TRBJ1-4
TGTGCCAGCATCTCCGCGGGGGGAAATGAAAAACTGTTTTTT
CASISAGGNEKLFF
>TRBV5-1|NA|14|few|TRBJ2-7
TGCGCCAGCAGCTTGGACAGGACCCCCTACGAGCAGTACTTC
CASSLDRTPYEQYF
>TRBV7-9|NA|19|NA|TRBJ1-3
TGTGCCAGCAGCCCCGTGGGTGTGGTTCCGGGGGACTCTGGAAACACCATATATTTT
CASSPVGVVPGDSGNTIYF
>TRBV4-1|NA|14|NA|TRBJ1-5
TGCGCCAGCAGCCTTCGGGAGGCCAGGGAGCCCCAGCATTTT
CASSLREAREPQHF
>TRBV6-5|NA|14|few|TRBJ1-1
TGTGCCAGCCAGCTAGATCGGGGTCGAGGTGAAGCTTTCTTT
CASQLDRGRGEAFF